The next 9 T cell receptor beta chains were all read from a single sample in a study of T cells in Graves' hyperthyroidism and ophthalmopathy. RNA transcripts provided the source from which TCR beta CDR3 regions were amplified. The primer set for the first-round RT-PCR of the TCR CDR3 was HTBI. One entry per CDR3 protein results from TCRdb running MiXCR on the multiplex PCR reads. The table lists roughly 400,000 distinct CDR3 sequences, over 13% of them singletons. Sequenced: blood. These receptors were obtained from a man aged 45-65 years with Graves' ophthalmopathy.

The sample holds many counts of this clonotype. This rearrangement joins TRBV27 to TRBJ2-1; D is ambiguous. This CDR3 has 16 amino acids. V was clipped by 4 bases and J by 0 bases, with 13 bases between them. Per the germline V gene, CDR1 is MNHEY and CDR2 is SMNVEV (reference sequence). The CDR3 loop is CASSSRARSSYNEQFF. CDR3 DNA: TGTGCCAGCAGTTCACGCGCTAGGAGCTCCTACAATGAGCAGTTCTTC.

This clonotype was seen repeatedly, ten times or more. The rearrangement links TRBV5-1 to TRBJ1-1; perhaps TRBD1 as D (5 bases). Germline V gene sequence: CDR1 SGHRS, CDR2 YFSETQ. This CDR3 has 17 residues. The V gene lost 2 bases and the J gene lost 0 bases, with 17 bases spanning the gap. This chain's CDR3 is CASSLPRQKNLNTEAFF. CDR3 nucleotide sequence: TGCGCCAGCAGCTTACCGAGACAGAAAAACCTGAACACTGAAGCTTTCTTT.

This clonotype came up many times. This chain connects TRBV20-1 to TRBJ2-1; D gene unclear. The CDR3 length is 8 residues. The ends were cut back, 3 bases at V and 15 bases at J, with 6 bases in the middle. Germline V gene sequence: CDR1 DFQATT, CDR2 SNEGSKA (reference sequence). The CDR3 DNA is TGCAGTGCTAGTTTACGGTTCTTC. Residues: CSASLRFF.

This chain links TRBV19 with TRBJ2-7; the match to TRBD2 covers 10 bases. The CDR3 length is 15 residues. CDR1 and CDR2 from the germline V gene are LNHDA and SQIVND (reference sequence). The V segment lost 5 bases and the J segment 0 bases; nucleotides outside the gene matches: 4. The CDR3 DNA reads TGTGCCAGTAGTTCAGCGGGAGGGAGCTCCTACGAGCAGTACTTC. Translating it yields CASSSAGGSSYEQYF.

J is TRBJ1-3 and V is TRBV27; D unresolved. The CDR3 extends over 15 amino acids. V gave up 3 bases and J gave up 1 base, with 10 bases separating them. Germline V CDR1 and CDR2: MNHEY, SMNVEV (reference sequence). CDR3 in DNA: TGTGCCAGCAGTTTGAAGGGATGGTCTGGAAACACCATATATTTT. Its translation is CASSLKGWSGNTIYF.

This clonotype was recorded many times. This sequence joins TRBV6-1 and TRBJ1-1, with D hard to call. The V end lost 8 bases, the J end lost 6 bases, and 10 bases lay between the germline ends. The CDR3 extends over 11 amino acids. Germline assignment: CDR1 MNHNS and CDR2 SASEGT. The CDR3 DNA sequence: TGTGCCAGCCGACATATCGCTGAAGCTTTCTTT. This encodes CASRHIAEAFF.

Only a few counts were recorded for this clonotype. The chain links TRBV28 to TRBJ1-5; D uncertain. CDR1 is MDHEN and CDR2 is SYDVKM in the germline V gene. V lost 5 bases to trimming and J lost 5 bases, with 7 bases between them. The CDR3 sequence is 12 residues long. The CDR3 DNA follows: TGTGCCAGCAGTCCCTCGCATCAGCCCCAGCATTTT. It specifies CASSPSHQPQHF. The full variable domain, with the rest looked up from reference TRBV28 and TRBJ1-5, is DVKVTQSSRYLVKRTGEKVFLECVQDMDHENMFWYRQDPGLGLRLIYFSYDVKMKEKGDIPEGYSVSREKKERFSLILESASTNQTSMYLCASSPSHQPQHFGDGTRLSIL.

CDR3: CASTDQENYGYTF. The CDR3 DNA is TGTGCCAGCACCGATCAGGAGAACTATGGCTACACCTTC. The chain combines TRBV12-3 or TRBV12-4 with TRBJ1-2; D gene unclear. This CDR3 region has 13 residues. Trimming took off 7 bases at V and 2 bases at J, with 11 bases between the two ends.

In this sample, this clonotype turned up many times. V and J are TRBV5-1 and TRBJ1-1; 9 bases are shared with TRBD1. The germline V gene has CDR1 SGHRS and CDR2 YFSETQ. The CDR3 extends over 15 amino acids. V was pared by 4 bases and J by 2 bases, with 6 bases of the junction left unmatched. CDR3 nucleotides: TGCGCCAGCAGCATGTGGGGACAGGGAAACACTGAAGCTTTCTTT. Its protein is CASSMWGQGNTEAFF.